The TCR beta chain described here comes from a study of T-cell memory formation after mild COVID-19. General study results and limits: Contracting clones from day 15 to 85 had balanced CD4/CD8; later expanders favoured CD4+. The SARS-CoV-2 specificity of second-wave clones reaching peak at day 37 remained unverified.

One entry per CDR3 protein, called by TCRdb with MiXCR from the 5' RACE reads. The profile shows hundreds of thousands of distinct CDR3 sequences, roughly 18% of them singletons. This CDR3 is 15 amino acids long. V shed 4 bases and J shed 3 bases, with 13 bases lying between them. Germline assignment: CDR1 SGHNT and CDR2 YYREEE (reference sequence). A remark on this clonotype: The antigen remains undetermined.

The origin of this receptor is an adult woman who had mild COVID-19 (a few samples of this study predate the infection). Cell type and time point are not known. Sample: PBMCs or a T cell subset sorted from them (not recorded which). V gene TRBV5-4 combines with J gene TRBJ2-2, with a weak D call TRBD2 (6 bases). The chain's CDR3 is CASSGGVRDTGELFF. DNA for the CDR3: TGTGCCAGCAGCGGCGGGGTGCGGGACACCGGGGAGCTGTTTTTT.